A single sample is the source of the 30 T cell receptor beta chains below, sequenced in a study of T cells in Graves' hyperthyroidism and ophthalmopathy. Amplification targeted TCR beta CDR3 regions from RNA transcripts. HTBI primers drove first-round RT-PCR of the TCR CDR3. One entry per CDR3 protein results from TCRdb running MiXCR on the multiplex PCR reads. The sample records under 350,000 distinct CDR3 sequences, approximately 17% being singletons. Sequencing input: blood. These receptors were taken from a woman aged 60-75 years with Graves' ophthalmopathy.

This clonotype was observed a handful of times. This chain links TRBV20-1 with TRBJ2-7; 10 bases match TRBD2. Germline V gene lookup returns CDR1 DFQATT and CDR2 SNEGSKA (reference sequence). The CDR3 is 13 residues long. Trimming at V came to 3 bases and at J to 5 bases, leaving 4 bases not matched to a gene. The CDR3 loop is CSARVAGGDEQYF. In DNA, the CDR3 is TGCAGTGCTAGGGTAGCGGGAGGCGACGAGCAGTACTTC.

The table lists this clonotype with many counts. The gene calls are TRBV6-1 and TRBJ2-5; TRBD1 or TRBD2 may be the D gene (5 bases each). In germline, CDR1 is MNHNS, CDR2 SASEGT. The CDR3 contains 17 residues. Between the trimmed V and J ends, which lost 5 bases and 1 base, there was a span of 20 bases. The CDR3 region has the DNA TGTGCCAGCAGTCACCTACGGGACCCTCTCCCCCAAGAGACCCAGTACTTC. Translated: CASSHLRDPLPQETQYF.

This clonotype was seen ten or more times. The chain recombines TRBV20-1 with TRBJ2-1, with D tentatively TRBD1 (5 bases). The V and J ends lost 4 bases and 8 bases respectively, with 15 bases between them. Per germline, CDR1 DFQATT and CDR2 SNEGSKA (reference sequence). The CDR3 length is 13 residues. The CDR3: CSAIKGYPHEQFF. Here the CDR3 DNA reads TGCAGTGCTATTAAGGGGTACCCCCATGAGCAGTTCTTC.

A few counts support this clonotype. The chain carries TRBV12-3 or TRBV12-4 and TRBJ2-1; D unresolved. The CDR3 runs to 14 residues. Trimming removed 1 base from V and 11 bases from J, with 15 bases in between. The CDR3 DNA reads TGTGCCAGCAGTTTAGGTGTCTTCCTTGAACAGCAGTTCTTC. Amino acids: CASSLGVFLEQQFF.

This chain uses TRBV24-1 with TRBJ2-3, with 14 bases lining up with TRBD2. V lost 0 bases to trimming and J lost 3 bases; unmatched junction nucleotides: 10. The CDR3 covers 20 residues. Looked up from germline, CDR1 is KGHDR and CDR2 is SFDVKD. For the CDR3, the DNA is TGTGCCACCAGTGATTTGGGGACTAGCGGGAGTTCCAAGTGGACAGATACGCAGTATTTT. This codes for CATSDLGTSGSSKWTDTQYF.

This clonotype was picked up a small number of times. The rearrangement links TRBV6-6 to TRBJ1-4; TRBD1 might be the D (5 bases). Germline lookup yields CDR1 MNHNY and CDR2 SVGAGI (reference sequence). The CDR3 has 15 amino acids. V was cut by 0 bases and J by 5 bases, with 10 bases left in between. CDR3 nucleotides: TGTGCCAGCAGTTACTCGGGGCGGACAAATGAAAAACTGTTTTTT. Its protein product is CASSYSGRTNEKLFF.

This clonotype was counted many times. This rearrangement joins TRBV28 to TRBJ1-4; 10 bases align to TRBD1. With V trimmed by 5 bases and J by 6 bases, 3 bases remained unmatched. CDR3 length equals 14 residues. Per germline, CDR1 MDHEN and CDR2 SYDVKM. The CDR3 loop is CASSDRGRDEKLFF. The CDR3 DNA reads TGTGCCAGCAGTGACAGGGGGCGCGATGAAAAACTGTTTTTT.

The sample holds many counts of this clonotype. The rearrangement joins TRBV7-9 to TRBJ2-1; TRBD2 matches at 8 bases. J gave up 3 bases and V 2 bases, and 12 bases lay outside the gene matches. Per germline, CDR1 SEHNR and CDR2 FQNEAQ (reference sequence). The CDR3 has 18 residues. The DNA of the CDR3 is TGTGCCAGCAGCTTACCCCTCCGGCGAGCGGGAGACTACAATGAGCAGTTCTTC. It encodes CASSLPLRRAGDYNEQFF.

The V and J genes are TRBV6-2 or TRBV6-3 and TRBJ2-5; no definite D call. The germline V gene encodes CDR1 MNHEY and CDR2 SVGEGT. The V gene lost 0 bases and the J gene lost 3 bases, with 23 bases spanning the gap. The CDR3 is 19 residues long. The CDR3 protein is CASSYSPASRRYFKETQYF. Written as DNA, the CDR3 is TGTGCCAGCAGTTACTCTCCGGCTAGTCGACGTTACTTTAAAGAGACCCAGTACTTC.

This clonotype has only one observation. V is TRBV20-1 and J is TRBJ2-7, with D perhaps TRBD1 or TRBD2 (5 bases each). The length of the CDR3 is 14 residues. Trimming left V 3 bases short and J 0 bases short, with 12 bases between. Germline CDR1 is DFQATT and CDR2 is SNEGSKA (reference sequence). The CDR3 spells CSASGARTSYEQYF. The CDR3 nucleotides are TGCAGTGCTAGCGGGGCCAGGACCTCCTACGAGCAGTACTTC.

This clonotype was observed many times. The V gene is TRBV7-9, the J gene TRBJ2-3; D remains ambiguous. This CDR3 is built from 15 residues. Trimming removed 5 bases from V and 6 bases from J, with 18 bases in between. In germline, CDR1 is SEHNR, CDR2 FQNEAQ (reference sequence). The CDR3 here is CASSGSPLRSDTQYF. CDR3 nucleotides: TGTGCCAGCAGCGGCTCCCCGCTTAGATCTGATACGCAGTATTTT. The full variable domain, in which reference TRBV7-9 and TRBJ2-3 provide the parts outside the CDR3, is DTGVSQNPRHKITKRGQNVTFRCDPISEHNRLYWYRQTLGQGPEFLTYFQNEAQLEKSRLLSDRFSAERPKGSFSTLEIQRTEQGDSAMYLCASSGSPLRSDTQYFGPGTRLTVL.

The V and J genes are TRBV4-3 and TRBJ1-6, with TRBD1 as a possible D gene (6 bases). Deletions cut 4 bases from V and 8 bases from J, with 12 bases between. Per germline, CDR1 LGHNA and CDR2 YSLEER. This CDR3 contains 14 residues. The CDR3 loop reads CASSPAAGDSPLHF. CDR3 bases: TGCGCCAGCAGCCCGGCCGCAGGGGATTCACCCCTCCACTTT.

A remark on this clonotype: A much larger clone differs by one base, so this may be a read error. The rearrangement joins TRBV28 to TRBJ1-2, with D uncertain. Germline lookup yields CDR1 MDHEN and CDR2 SYDVKM. The length of the CDR3 is 14 residues. CDR3 sequence reads: CASSLTRVSYGHTF. CDR3 coding DNA: TGTGCCAGCAGTCTCACCAGAGTTAGCTATGGCCACACCTTC.

This clonotype was counted ten times or more. The chain has TRBV2 and TRBJ2-2; a possible D gene is TRBD2 (5 bases). V was shortened by 8 bases and J by 2 bases, with 9 bases between the two germline ends. Germline lookup yields CDR1 SNHLY and CDR2 FYNNEI. The CDR3 consists of 13 residues. The CDR3 nucleotides are TGTGCCAGCGGAGAGGGCAACACCGGGGAGCTGTTTTTT. Encoded protein: CASGEGNTGELFF.

As to this clonotype: One end of the junction does not line up with germline, which may come from a read error. This rearrangement joins TRBV6-2 or TRBV6-3 to TRBJ2-7, with a weak D call TRBD2 (6 bases). The CDR3 runs 16 residues. Per the germline V gene, CDR1 is MNHEY and CDR2 is SVGEGT. The CDR3 DNA is TGTGCCGGCAGACCGTCCGGGGGACTTAGCTCCTACGAGCAGTACTTC. Protein product: CAGRPSGGLSSYEQYF.

CDR3 DNA: TGTGCCAGCTCACCGGGACAGGGTATCATTGAAAAACTGTTTTTT. Its protein product is CASSPGQGIIEKLFF. This chain connects TRBV18 to TRBJ1-4; the match to TRBD1 covers 9 bases. CDR1 is KGHSH, CDR2 LQKENI, per germline. There are 15 residues in the CDR3. With V trimmed by 3 bases and J by 7 bases, 6 bases remained unmatched.

This clonotype was counted many times. The J gene is TRBJ2-4, the V gene TRBV5-1; 9 bases are shared with TRBD2. This CDR3 is built from 19 residues. Germline V gene lookup returns CDR1 SGHRS and CDR2 YFSETQ. The trim removed 5 bases at V and 2 bases at J, leaving 17 bases unmatched. Written as DNA, the CDR3 is TGCGCCAGCAGTCAGACTAGCGGAAGCACGACCTCCTCCAAAAACATTCAGTACTTC. Translation gives CASSQTSGSTTSSKNIQYF.

A note on this clonotype: A read error may explain this, as a much larger clone is one base away. V usage is TRBV7-6 and J usage is TRBJ1-1; TRBD1 might be the D (6 bases). This CDR3 has 14 amino acids. Germline V CDR1 and CDR2: SGHVS, FNYEAQ. DNA of the CDR3: TGTACCAGCAGCGCAACAGGGTCGGACACTGAAGCTTTCTTT. It encodes CTSSATGSDTEAFF.

The chain links TRBV7-9 to TRBJ1-5; D is possibly TRBD1 (6 bases). Trimming shortened V by 5 bases and J by 3 bases, and 17 bases separated the two germline ends. The length of the CDR3 is 16 residues. CDR1 is SEHNR, CDR2 FQNEAQ, per germline (reference sequence). The DNA for the CDR3 is TGTGCCAGCAGCGGGGGGGCCGGGAGGGACAATCAGCCCCAGCATTTT. Translation gives CASSGGAGRDNQPQHF.

This clonotype has more than one count but fewer than ten. The chain recombines TRBV5-1 with TRBJ1-3; D remains unclear. CDR3 length equals 15 residues. The ends were cut back, 3 bases at V and 0 bases at J, with 10 bases in the middle. Looked up from germline, CDR1 is SGHRS and CDR2 is YFSETQ. The CDR3 is CASSSMSLSGNTIYF. In DNA, the CDR3 is TGCGCCAGCAGCTCAATGTCCCTCTCTGGAAACACCATATATTTT.

This clonotype was picked up many times. This sequence joins TRBV7-8 and TRBJ1-5, with TRBD1 as a possible D gene (5 bases). Germline loops: CDR1 SGHVS, CDR2 FQNEAQ. The CDR3 totals 13 residues. Trimming removed 2 bases at V and 6 bases at J, with 8 bases between. The CDR3 DNA is TGTGCCAGCAGCTTACAGGGATCTCAGCCCCAGCATTTT. This sequence encodes CASSLQGSQPQHF.

V gene TRBV11-2 combines with J gene TRBJ1-2; a possible D gene is TRBD1 (5 bases). This CDR3 comprises 14 residues. Germline V lookup: CDR1 SGHAT, CDR2 FQNNGV. Trimming cost V 0 bases and J 8 bases, with 13 bases left between them. The CDR3 reads CASSLDRGTTGYTF. The DNA of the CDR3 is TGTGCCAGCAGCTTAGATCGTGGGACCACAGGCTACACCTTC. The variable domain in full, with the rest retrieved from reference TRBV11-2 and TRBJ1-2, is EAGVAQSPRYKIIEKRQSVAFWCNPISGHATLYWYQQILGQGPKLLIQFQNNGVVDDSQLPKDRFSAERLKGVDSTLKIQPAKLEDSAVYLCASSLDRGTTGYTFGSGTRLTVV.

The chain is built from TRBV4-2 and TRBJ2-7; TRBD2 might be the D (5 bases). Germline lookup yields CDR1 LGHNA and CDR2 YNFKEQ. Trimming pared 2 bases from V and 6 bases from J, leaving 17 bases between. The CDR3 has 15 amino acids. Here the CDR3 reads CASSQRTQAAGEQYF. The CDR3 DNA reads TGTGCCAGCAGCCAAAGGACTCAAGCTGCCGGCGAGCAGTACTTC.

The rearrangement joins TRBV6-2 or TRBV6-3 to TRBJ1-2; no reliable D call. The germline V gene has CDR1 MNHEY and CDR2 SVGEGT. The CDR3 sequence is 15 residues long. Trimming left V 6 bases short and J 2 bases short, with 16 bases between. This CDR3 is CASRSPETPNYGYTF. The CDR3 DNA is TGTGCCAGCAGGTCCCCCGAGACACCGAACTATGGCTACACCTTC.

This clonotype was picked up many times. The CDR3 nucleotides read TGTGCCAGCAGCTTAGTAGCAAACGCGGATGGCTACACCTTC. It is translated as CASSLVANADGYTF. This chain uses TRBV7-9 with TRBJ1-2; the D is unclear. The CDR3 spans 14 residues. V was cut by 1 base and J by 6 bases, with 12 bases left in between. Germline values: CDR1 SEHNR, CDR2 FQNEAQ (reference sequence). The full variable domain, its missing parts supplied by reference TRBV7-9 and TRBJ1-2, is DTGVSQNPRHKITKRGQNVTFRCDPISEHNRLYWYRQTLGQGPEFLTYFQNEAQLEKSRLLSDRFSAERPKGSFSTLEIQRTEQGDSAMYLCASSLVANADGYTFGSGTRLTVV.

CDR3 residues: CASSLRLAENRVGELFF. The CDR3 DNA sequence: TGCGCCAGCAGCTTGCGTCTAGCGGAGAACCGGGTCGGGGAGCTGTTTTTT. This chain connects TRBV5-1 to TRBJ2-2; 7 bases line up with TRBD2. The CDR3 contains 17 residues. In germline, CDR1 is SGHRS, CDR2 YFSETQ. V dropped 1 base and J dropped 7; count of bases not matched to a gene: 13.

This clonotype was seen a few times. This CDR3 fails to terminate in the conserved phenylalanine or tryptophan, so it likely reflects a read error. The V gene is TRBV6-1, the J gene TRBJ1-5; 7 bases line up with TRBD1. CDR1 is MNHNS and CDR2 is SASEGT in the germline V gene. The V gene end was trimmed by 6 bases and the J gene end by 8 bases; junction bases not matched to a gene: 13. The CDR3 spans 15 residues. As DNA, the CDR3 is TGTGCCAGCAGCGCCGACAGGGCCCTAAACAAGCCCCAGCATCTT. The encoded protein is CASSADRALNKPQHL.

For this clonotype: Being one base from a much bigger clone, this may be a read error. This sequence joins TRBV5-5 and TRBJ2-2; no clear D. CDR1 and CDR2 from the germline V gene are SGHKS and YYEKEE (reference sequence). The CDR3 is made up of 13 amino acids. The V and J ends lost 3 bases and 3 bases respectively, with 6 bases between them. The CDR3 region has the DNA TGTGCCAGCAGCTGGGTGGACACCGGGGAGCTGTTTTTT. It yields the protein CASSWVDTGELFF. Full variable domain (missing parts from reference TRBV5-5 and TRBJ2-2): DAGVTQSPTHLIKTRGQQVTLRCSPISGHKSVSWYQQVLGQGPQFIFQYYEKEERGRGNFPDRFSARQFPNYSSELNVNALLLGDSALYLCASSWVDTGELFFGEGSRLTVL.

A word on this clonotype: This may come from a read error, since a much larger clone is one base off. The chain recombines TRBV9 with TRBJ2-7; TRBD1 is a possible D gene (6 bases). This CDR3 is built from 15 residues. Germline V lookup: CDR1 SGDLS, CDR2 YYNGEE. In nucleotides, the CDR3 is TGTGCCAGCAGCCCTACAGGGTCACCATCCTACCAGCAGTACTTC. Its protein product is CASSPTGSPSYQQYF.

Points on this clonotype: The junction departs from the called germline gene at one end, perhaps through a read error. V is TRBV7-2 and J is TRBJ2-5, with 8 positions matching TRBD2. The CDR3 is made up of 11 amino acids. Germline CDR1 reads SGHTA; CDR2 reads FQGNSA. The CDR3 protein is CASSPRGGINF. CDR3 DNA: TGTGCCAGCAGCCCCCGGGGGGGAATCAACTTC.